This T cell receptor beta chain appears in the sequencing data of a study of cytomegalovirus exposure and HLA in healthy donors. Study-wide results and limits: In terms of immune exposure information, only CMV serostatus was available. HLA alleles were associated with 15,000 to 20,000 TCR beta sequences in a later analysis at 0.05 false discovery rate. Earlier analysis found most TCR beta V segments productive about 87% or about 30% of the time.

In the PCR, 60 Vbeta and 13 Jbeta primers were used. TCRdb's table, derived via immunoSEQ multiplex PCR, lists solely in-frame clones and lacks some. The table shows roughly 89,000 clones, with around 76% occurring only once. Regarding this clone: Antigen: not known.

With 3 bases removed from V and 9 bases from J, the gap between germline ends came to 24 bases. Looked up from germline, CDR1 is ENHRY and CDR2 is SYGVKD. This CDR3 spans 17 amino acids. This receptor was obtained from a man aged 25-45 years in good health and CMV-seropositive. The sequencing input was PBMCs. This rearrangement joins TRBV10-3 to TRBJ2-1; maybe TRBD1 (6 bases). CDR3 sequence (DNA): TGTGCCATCAGTGATCTAGGAGAGGACAGACCCCTCGGTGAGCAGTTCTTC. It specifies CAISDLGEDRPLGEQFF.